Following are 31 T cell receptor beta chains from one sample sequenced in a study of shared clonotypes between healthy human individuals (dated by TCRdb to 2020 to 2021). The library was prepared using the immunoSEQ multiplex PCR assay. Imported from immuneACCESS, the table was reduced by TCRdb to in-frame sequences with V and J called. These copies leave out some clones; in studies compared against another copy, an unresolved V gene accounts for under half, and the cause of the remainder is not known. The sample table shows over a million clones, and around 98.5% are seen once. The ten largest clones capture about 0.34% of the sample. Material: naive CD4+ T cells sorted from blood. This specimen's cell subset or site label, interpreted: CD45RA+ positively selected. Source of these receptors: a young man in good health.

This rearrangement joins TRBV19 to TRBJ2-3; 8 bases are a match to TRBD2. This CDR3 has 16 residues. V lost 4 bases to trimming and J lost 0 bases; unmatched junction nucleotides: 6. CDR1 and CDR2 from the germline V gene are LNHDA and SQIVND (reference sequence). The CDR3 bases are TGTGCCAGTAGTACCCTAGCGGGTTCTAGCACAGATACGCAGTATTTT. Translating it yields CASSTLAGSSTDTQYF. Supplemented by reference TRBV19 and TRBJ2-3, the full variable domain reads DGGITQSPKYLFRKEGQNVTLSCEQNLNHDAMYWYRQDPGQGLRLIYYSQIVNDFQKGDIAEGYSVSREKKESFPLTVTSAQKNPTAFYLCASSTLAGSSTDTQYFGPGTRLTVL.

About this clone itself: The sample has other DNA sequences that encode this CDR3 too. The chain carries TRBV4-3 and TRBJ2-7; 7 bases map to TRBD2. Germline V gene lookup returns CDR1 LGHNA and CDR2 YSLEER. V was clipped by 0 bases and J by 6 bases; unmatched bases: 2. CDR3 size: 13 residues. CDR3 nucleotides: TGCGCCAGCAGCCAAGATACGGGGGGCGAGCAGTACTTC. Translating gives CASSQDTGGEQYF.

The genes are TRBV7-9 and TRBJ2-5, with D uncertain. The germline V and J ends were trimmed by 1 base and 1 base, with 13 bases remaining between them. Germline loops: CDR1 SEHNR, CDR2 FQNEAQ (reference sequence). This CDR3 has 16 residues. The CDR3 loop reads CASSLGMSAFQETQYF. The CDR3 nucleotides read TGTGCCAGCAGCTTAGGGATGTCCGCCTTCCAAGAGACCCAGTACTTC.

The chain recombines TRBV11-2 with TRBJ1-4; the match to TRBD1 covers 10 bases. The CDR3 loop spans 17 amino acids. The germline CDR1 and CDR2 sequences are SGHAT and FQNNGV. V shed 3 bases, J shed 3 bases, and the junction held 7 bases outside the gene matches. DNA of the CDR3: TGTGCCAGCAGCTTGGGACAGGGGTTTTTGGCTAATGAAAAACTGTTTTTT. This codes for CASSLGQGFLANEKLFF.

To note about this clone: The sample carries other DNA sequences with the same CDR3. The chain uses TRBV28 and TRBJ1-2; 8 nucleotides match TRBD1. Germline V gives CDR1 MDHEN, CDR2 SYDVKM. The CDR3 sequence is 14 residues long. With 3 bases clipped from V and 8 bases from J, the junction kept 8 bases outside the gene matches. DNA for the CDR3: TGTGCCAGCAGTTTGGACAGGGTGACGGGGGGCTACACCTTC. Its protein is CASSLDRVTGGYTF.

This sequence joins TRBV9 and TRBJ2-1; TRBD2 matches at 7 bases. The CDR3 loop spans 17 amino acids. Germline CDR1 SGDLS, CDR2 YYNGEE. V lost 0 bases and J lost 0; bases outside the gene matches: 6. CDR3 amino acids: CASSVDPRTSSYNEQFF. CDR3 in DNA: TGTGCCAGCAGCGTAGACCCAAGGACTAGCTCCTACAATGAGCAGTTCTTC.

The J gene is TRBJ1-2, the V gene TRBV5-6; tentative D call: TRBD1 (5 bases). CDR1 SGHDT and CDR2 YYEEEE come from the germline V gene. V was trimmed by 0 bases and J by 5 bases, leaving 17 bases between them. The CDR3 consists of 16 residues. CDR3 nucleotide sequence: TGTGCCAGCAGCTTGGGCACTGGGGGTTTAAAATATGGCTACACCTTC. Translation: CASSLGTGGLKYGYTF. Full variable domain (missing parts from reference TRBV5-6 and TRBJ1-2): DAGVTQSPTHLIKTRGQQVTLRCSPKSGHDTVSWYQQALGQGPQFIFQYYEEEERQRGNFPDRFSGHQFPNYSSELNVNALLLGDSALYLCASSLGTGGLKYGYTFGSGTRLTVV.

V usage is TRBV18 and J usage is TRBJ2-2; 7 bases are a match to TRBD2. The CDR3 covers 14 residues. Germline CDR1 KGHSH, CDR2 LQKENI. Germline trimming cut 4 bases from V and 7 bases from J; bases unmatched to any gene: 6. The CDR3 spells CASSRGRAVGELFF. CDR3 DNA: TGTGCCAGCTCACGAGGGAGGGCCGTCGGGGAGCTGTTTTTT.

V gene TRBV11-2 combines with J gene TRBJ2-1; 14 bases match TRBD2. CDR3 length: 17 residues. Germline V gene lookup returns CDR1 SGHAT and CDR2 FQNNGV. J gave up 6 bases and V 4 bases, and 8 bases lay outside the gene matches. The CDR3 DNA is TGTGCCAGCAGCTCGTACTCGACTAGCGGGAGGGCCAATGAGCAGTTCTTC. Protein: CASSSYSTSGRANEQFF.

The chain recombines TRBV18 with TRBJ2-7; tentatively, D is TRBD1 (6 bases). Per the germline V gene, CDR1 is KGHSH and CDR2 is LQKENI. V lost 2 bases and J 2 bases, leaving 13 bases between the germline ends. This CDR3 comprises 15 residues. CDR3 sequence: CASSPKGHGAYEQYF. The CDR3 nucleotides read TGTGCCAGCTCACCAAAGGGACACGGCGCCTACGAGCAGTACTTC.

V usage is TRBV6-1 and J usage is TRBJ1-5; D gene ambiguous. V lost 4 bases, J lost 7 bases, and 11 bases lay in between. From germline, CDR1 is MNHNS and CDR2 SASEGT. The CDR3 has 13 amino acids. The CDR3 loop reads CASSVTVEQPQHF. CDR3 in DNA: TGTGCCAGCAGTGTGACGGTAGAGCAGCCCCAGCATTTT.

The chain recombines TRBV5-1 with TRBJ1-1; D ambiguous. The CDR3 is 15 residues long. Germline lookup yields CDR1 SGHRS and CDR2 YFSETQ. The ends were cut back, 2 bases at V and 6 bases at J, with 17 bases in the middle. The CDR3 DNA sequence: TGCGCCAGCAGCTTAGGTTGGGGTTACGGCGCTGAAGCTTTCTTT. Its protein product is CASSLGWGYGAEAFF.

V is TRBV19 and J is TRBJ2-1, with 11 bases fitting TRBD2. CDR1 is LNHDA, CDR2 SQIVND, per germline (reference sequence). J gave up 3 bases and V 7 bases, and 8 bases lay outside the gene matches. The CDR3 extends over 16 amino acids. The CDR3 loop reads CASTPILAGGYNEQFF. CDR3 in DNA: TGTGCCAGTACCCCTATCCTAGCGGGAGGCTACAATGAGCAGTTCTTC.

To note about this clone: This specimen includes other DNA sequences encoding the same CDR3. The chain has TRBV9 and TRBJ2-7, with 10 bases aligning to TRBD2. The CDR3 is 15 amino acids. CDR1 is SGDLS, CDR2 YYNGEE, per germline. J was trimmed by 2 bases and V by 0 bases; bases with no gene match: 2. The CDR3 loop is CASSVGLAGTYEQYF. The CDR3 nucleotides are TGTGCCAGCAGCGTAGGACTAGCGGGTACCTACGAGCAGTACTTC.

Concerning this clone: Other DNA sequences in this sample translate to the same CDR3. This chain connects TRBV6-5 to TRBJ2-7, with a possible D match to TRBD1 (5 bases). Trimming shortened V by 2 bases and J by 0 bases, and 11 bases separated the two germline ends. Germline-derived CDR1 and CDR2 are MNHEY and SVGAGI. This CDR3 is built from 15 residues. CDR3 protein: CASSYRGSSSYEQYF. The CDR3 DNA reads TGTGCCAGCAGTTACAGGGGTTCTAGCTCCTACGAGCAGTACTTC.

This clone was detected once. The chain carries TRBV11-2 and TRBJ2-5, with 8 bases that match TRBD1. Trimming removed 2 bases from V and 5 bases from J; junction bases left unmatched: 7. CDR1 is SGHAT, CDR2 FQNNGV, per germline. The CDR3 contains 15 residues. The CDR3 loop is CASSLTRTGSETQYF. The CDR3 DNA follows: TGTGCCAGCAGCTTAACTAGGACAGGGTCGGAGACCCAGTACTTC. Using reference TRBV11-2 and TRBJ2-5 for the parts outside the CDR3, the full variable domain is EAGVAQSPRYKIIEKRQSVAFWCNPISGHATLYWYQQILGQGPKLLIQFQNNGVVDDSQLPKDRFSAERLKGVDSTLKIQPAKLEDSAVYLCASSLTRTGSETQYFGPGTRLLVL.

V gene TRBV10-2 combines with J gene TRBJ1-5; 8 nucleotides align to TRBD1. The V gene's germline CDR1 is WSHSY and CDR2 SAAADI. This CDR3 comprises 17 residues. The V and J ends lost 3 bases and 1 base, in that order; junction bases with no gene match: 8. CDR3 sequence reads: CASSDRTGGRSNQPQHF. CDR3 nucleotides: TGCGCCAGCAGTGATCGTACAGGGGGTCGGAGCAATCAGCCCCAGCATTTT.

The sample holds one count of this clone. CDR3 nucleotide sequence: TGTGCCAGTAAAGGTCGAGGGGGAGATGAAAAACTGTTTTTT. This encodes CASKGRGGDEKLFF. The rearrangement links TRBV19 to TRBJ1-4, with TRBD1 as a possible D gene (6 bases). The CDR3 is made up of 14 amino acids. Germline-derived CDR1 and CDR2 are LNHDA and SQIVND (reference sequence). Trimming removed 7 bases from V and 6 bases from J, with 15 bases in between. Based on the CDR3 plus reference TRBV19 and TRBJ1-4, the full variable domain is DGGITQSPKYLFRKEGQNVTLSCEQNLNHDAMYWYRQDPGQGLRLIYYSQIVNDFQKGDIAEGYSVSREKKESFPLTVTSAQKNPTAFYLCASKGRGGDEKLFFGSGTQLSVL.

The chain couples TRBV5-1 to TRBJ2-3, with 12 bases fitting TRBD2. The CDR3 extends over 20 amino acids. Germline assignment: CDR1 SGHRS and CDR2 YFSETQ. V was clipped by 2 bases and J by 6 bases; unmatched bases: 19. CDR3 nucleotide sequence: TGCGCCAGCAGCTTACTACTAGCGGGAGGACCCGGTAGTCCAGCGGATACGCAGTATTTT. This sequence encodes CASSLLLAGGPGSPADTQYF. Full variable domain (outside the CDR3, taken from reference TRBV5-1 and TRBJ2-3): KAGVTQTPRYLIKTRGQQVTLSCSPISGHRSVSWYQQTPGQGLQFLFEYFSETQRNKGNFPGRFSGRQFSNSRSEMNVSTLELGDSALYLCASSLLLAGGPGSPADTQYFGPGTRLTVL.

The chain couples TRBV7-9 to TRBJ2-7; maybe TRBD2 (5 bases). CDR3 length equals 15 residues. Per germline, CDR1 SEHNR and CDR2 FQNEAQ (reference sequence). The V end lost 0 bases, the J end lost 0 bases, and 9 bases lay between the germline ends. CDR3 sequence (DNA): TGTGCCAGCAGCTTAGCGGTTGGGAGCTCCTACGAGCAGTACTTC. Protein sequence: CASSLAVGSSYEQYF.

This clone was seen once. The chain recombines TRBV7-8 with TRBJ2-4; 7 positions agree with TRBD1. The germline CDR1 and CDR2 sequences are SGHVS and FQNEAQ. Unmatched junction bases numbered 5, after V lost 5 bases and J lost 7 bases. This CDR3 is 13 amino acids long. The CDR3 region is CASSQTGLNIQYF. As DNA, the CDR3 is TGTGCCAGCAGCCAGACAGGGTTGAACATTCAGTACTTC.

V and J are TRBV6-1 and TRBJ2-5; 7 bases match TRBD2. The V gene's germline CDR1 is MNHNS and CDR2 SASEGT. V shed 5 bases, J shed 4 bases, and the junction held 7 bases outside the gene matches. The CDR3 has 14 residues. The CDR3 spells CASSTGLPGETQYF. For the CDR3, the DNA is TGTGCCAGCAGTACGGGACTACCCGGAGAGACCCAGTACTTC.

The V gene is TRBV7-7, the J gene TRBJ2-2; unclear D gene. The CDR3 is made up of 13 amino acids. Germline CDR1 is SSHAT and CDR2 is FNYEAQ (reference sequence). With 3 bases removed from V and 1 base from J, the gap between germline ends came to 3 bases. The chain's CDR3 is CASSFGNTGELFF. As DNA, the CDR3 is TGTGCCAGCAGCTTCGGGAACACCGGGGAGCTGTTTTTT.

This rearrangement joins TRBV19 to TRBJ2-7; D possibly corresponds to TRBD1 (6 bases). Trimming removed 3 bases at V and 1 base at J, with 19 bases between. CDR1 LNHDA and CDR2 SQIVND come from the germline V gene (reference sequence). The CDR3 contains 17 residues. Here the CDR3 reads CASSIGLGQTKSYEQYF. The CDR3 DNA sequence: TGTGCCAGTAGTATTGGTCTTGGACAGACGAAATCCTACGAGCAGTACTTC.

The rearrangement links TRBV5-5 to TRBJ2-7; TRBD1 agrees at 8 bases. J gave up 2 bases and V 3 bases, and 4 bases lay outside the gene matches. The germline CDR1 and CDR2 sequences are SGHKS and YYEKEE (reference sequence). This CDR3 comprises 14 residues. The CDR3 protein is CASSWGQVPYEQYF. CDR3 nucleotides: TGTGCCAGCAGCTGGGGACAGGTCCCCTACGAGCAGTACTTC.

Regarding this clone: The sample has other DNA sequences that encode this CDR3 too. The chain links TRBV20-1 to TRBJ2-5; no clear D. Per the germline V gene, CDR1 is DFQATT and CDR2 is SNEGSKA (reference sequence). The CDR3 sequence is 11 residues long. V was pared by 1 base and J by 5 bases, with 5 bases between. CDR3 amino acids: CSARVRETQYF. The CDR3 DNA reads TGCAGTGCTAGAGTAAGGGAGACCCAGTACTTC.

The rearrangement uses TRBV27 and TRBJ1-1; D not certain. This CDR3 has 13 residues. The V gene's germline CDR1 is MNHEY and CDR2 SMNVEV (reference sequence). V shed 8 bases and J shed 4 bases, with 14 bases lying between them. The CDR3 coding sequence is TGTGCCAGCTGCTTGGGGTTGGGCACTGAAGCTTTCTTT. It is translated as CASCLGLGTEAFF.

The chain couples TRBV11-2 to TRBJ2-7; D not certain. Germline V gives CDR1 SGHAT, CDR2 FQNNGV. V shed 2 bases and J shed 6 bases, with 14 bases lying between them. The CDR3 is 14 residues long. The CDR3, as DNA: TGTGCCAGCAGCTTATCCGGGTCTGCCGGCGAGCAGTACTTC. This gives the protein CASSLSGSAGEQYF.

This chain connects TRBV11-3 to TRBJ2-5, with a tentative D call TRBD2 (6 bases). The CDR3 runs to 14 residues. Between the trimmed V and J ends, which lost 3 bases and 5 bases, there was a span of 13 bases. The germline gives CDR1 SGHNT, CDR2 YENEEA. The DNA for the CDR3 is TGTGCCAGCAGCTTCGGCGGGACGAGGGAGACCCAGTACTTC. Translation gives CASSFGGTRETQYF. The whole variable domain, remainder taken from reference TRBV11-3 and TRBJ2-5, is EAGVVQSPRYKIIEKKQPVAFWCNPISGHNTLYWYLQNLGQGPELLIRYENEEAVDDSQLPKDRFSAERLKGVDSTLKIQPAELGDSAVYLCASSFGGTRETQYFGPGTRLLVL.

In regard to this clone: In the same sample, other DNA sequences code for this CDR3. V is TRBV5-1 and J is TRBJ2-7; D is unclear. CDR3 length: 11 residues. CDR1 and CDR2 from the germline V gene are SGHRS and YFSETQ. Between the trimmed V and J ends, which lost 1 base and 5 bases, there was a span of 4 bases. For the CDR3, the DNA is TGCGCCAGCAGCTTGACGGACGAGCAGTACTTC. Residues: CASSLTDEQYF. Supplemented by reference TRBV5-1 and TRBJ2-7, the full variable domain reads KAGVTQTPRYLIKTRGQQVTLSCSPISGHRSVSWYQQTPGQGLQFLFEYFSETQRNKGNFPGRFSGRQFSNSRSEMNVSTLELGDSALYLCASSLTDEQYFGPGTRLTVT.

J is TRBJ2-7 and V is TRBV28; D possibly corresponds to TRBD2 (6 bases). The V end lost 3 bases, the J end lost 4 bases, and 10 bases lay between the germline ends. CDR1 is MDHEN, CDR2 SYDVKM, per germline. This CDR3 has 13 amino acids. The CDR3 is CASSLLREYEQYF. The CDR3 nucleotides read TGTGCCAGCAGTTTGTTACGGGAGTACGAGCAGTACTTC.